The 11 T cell receptor beta chains in this list originate from one sample, sequenced in a study of radiotherapy plus CTLA-4 blockade in lung cancer. Using immunoSEQ multiplex PCR, the repertoire was profiled, and TCRdb retains in-frame clones only, with some absent. The data contain under 110,000 clones, about 85% of them singletons. The sample consisted of peripheral blood, taken from a patient treated with radiotherapy plus ipilimumab. These receptors came from a human donor with non-small cell lung cancer that progressed on radiotherapy plus ipilimumab. Some clones in this sample may be carry-over from other donors' samples.

V is TRBV11-2 and J is TRBJ2-5; the D gene is possibly TRBD1 (5 bases). The CDR3 runs to 11 residues. Trimming left V 5 bases short and J 5 bases short, with 6 bases between. CDR1 and CDR2 (germline): SGHAT, FQNNGV. In DNA, the CDR3 is TGTGCCAGCAGCCCAGGGGAGACCCAGTACTTC. It encodes CASSPGETQYF. Full variable domain (remainder filled in from reference TRBV11-2 and TRBJ2-5): EAGVAQSPRYKIIEKRQSVAFWCNPISGHATLYWYQQILGQGPKLLIQFQNNGVVDDSQLPKDRFSAERLKGVDSTLKIQPAKLEDSAVYLCASSPGETQYFGPGTRLLVL.

The V and J genes are TRBV10-3 and TRBJ2-2; 12 bases match TRBD2. CDR3 size: 22 residues. Germline V gives CDR1 ENHRY, CDR2 SYGVKD. Trimming took 5 bases from V and 5 from J; bases not matched to a gene: 24. This chain's CDR3 is CAISPPEEGGTSGSTATGELFF. The CDR3, as DNA: TGTGCCATCAGTCCCCCCGAGGAGGGCGGGACTAGCGGGTCCACCGCTACCGGGGAGCTGTTTTTT.

V gene TRBV4-3 combines with J gene TRBJ2-1; the D gene is possibly TRBD1 (5 bases). Germline CDR1 and CDR2: LGHNA and YSLEER. Between the trimmed V and J ends, which lost 3 bases and 8 bases, there was a span of 14 bases. This CDR3 has 14 amino acids. The CDR3 spells CASSQGLEGDEQFF. CDR3 DNA sequence: TGCGCCAGCAGCCAGGGTTTGGAAGGGGATGAGCAGTTCTTC.

The chain employs TRBV18 and TRBJ1-1, with 10 positions matching TRBD1. The V and J ends lost 2 bases and 6 bases, in that order; junction bases with no gene match: 6. Germline V gene lookup returns CDR1 KGHSH and CDR2 LQKENI. The CDR3 consists of 15 residues. CDR3 DNA: TGTGCCAGCTCACCAGCGACAGGGGGCGAGGCTGAAGCTTTCTTT. Amino acid sequence: CASSPATGGEAEAFF.

The chain carries TRBV6-5 and TRBJ1-1; TRBD1 matches at 9 bases. Germline V CDR1 and CDR2: MNHEY, SVGAGI. The ends lost 5 bases at V and 5 bases at J; junction bases unmatched: 9. The CDR3 length is 15 residues. Here the CDR3 DNA reads TGTGCCAGCAGTCCCCCGGGGACAGGGAAAACTGAAGCTTTCTTT. This translates into CASSPPGTGKTEAFF.

This chain joins TRBV5-4 and TRBJ2-1, with 9 nucleotides matching TRBD1. V shed 3 bases and J 0 bases; nucleotides not matched to a gene: 4. The CDR3 has 16 residues. Germline V CDR1 and CDR2: SGHNT, YYREEE (reference sequence). The CDR3 region has the DNA TGTGCCAGCAGCTCAGGACAGGGGAGCTCCTACAATGAGCAGTTCTTC. It codes for CASSSGQGSSYNEQFF.

This chain uses TRBV4-1 with TRBJ1-2; maybe TRBD1 (5 bases). The germline CDR1 and CDR2 sequences are MGHRA and YSYEKL. V lost 0 bases to trimming and J lost 2 bases, with 10 bases between them. CDR3 size: 15 residues. The chain's CDR3 is CASSQEPGLNYGYTF. CDR3 sequence (DNA): TGCGCCAGCAGCCAAGAACCAGGGCTGAACTATGGCTACACCTTC.

Written as DNA, the CDR3 is TGTGCCAGCAGCAATAAACCATGGGACAGCTCCCCCTCCTACGAGCAGTACTTC. Translation: CASSNKPWDSSPSYEQYF. The V call is TRBV7-2, the J call TRBJ2-7, with TRBD1 matching 7 bases. The CDR3 covers 18 residues. The germline CDR1 and CDR2 sequences are SGHTA and FQGNSA. V was clipped by 5 bases and J by 0 bases; unmatched bases: 16.

This chain uses TRBV28 with TRBJ1-2; a possible D gene is TRBD1 (6 bases). The germline gives CDR1 MDHEN, CDR2 SYDVKM. The CDR3 has 15 residues. Trimming cost V 5 bases and J 0 bases, with 13 bases left between them. The DNA of the CDR3 is TGTGCCAGCAGTCCCGGACAGCCGTCTAACTATGGCTACACCTTC. It is translated as CASSPGQPSNYGYTF.

The genes are TRBV29-1 and TRBJ2-1, with 7 bases fitting TRBD2. CDR1 and CDR2 (germline): SQVTM, ANQGSEA. The CDR3 consists of 13 residues. V was clipped by 3 bases and J by 3 bases; unmatched bases: 2. CDR3 protein: CSVDGGNYNEQFF. Written as DNA, the CDR3 is TGCAGCGTTGACGGGGGGAACTACAATGAGCAGTTCTTC.

The V call is TRBV6-4, the J call TRBJ2-3; 7 nucleotides align to TRBD2. Unmatched junction bases numbered 4, after V lost 3 bases and J lost 1 base. The germline CDR1 and CDR2 sequences are MRHNA and SNTAGT. The CDR3 runs 15 residues. The CDR3 DNA is TGTGCCAGCAGTGATTTGGCGGGGGGCACAGATACGCAGTATTTT. Translation gives CASSDLAGGTDTQYF.